This T cell receptor (beta chain) appears in the sequencing data of a study of T cells in Graves' hyperthyroidism and ophthalmopathy (dated by TCRdb to between 2017 and 2020). As for the study more broadly: Peripheral blood samples were taken at initial diagnosis, before any treatment was given. A discovery cohort of around 98 patients, roughly 43 with Graves' ophthalmopathy and under 60 with stable Graves' hyperthyroidism, was used to find distinguishing TCR V-J signatures. Prospective prediction of ophthalmopathy was tested in an independent validation cohort consisting of some 20 hyperthyroidism patients and approximately 16 patients who later progressed to ophthalmopathy. The 75 to 100 discovery patients were randomly split 7:3 into training and test sets. In addition, the study compared T-cell repertoires in thyroid tissue and in blood from roughly six Graves' hyperthyroidism patients. Following sampling, methimazole starting at 30 mg daily was given to hyperthyroidism patients, and high-dose intravenous methylprednisolone was given to ophthalmopathy patients. The paper reports TCR Vbeta CDR3 sequencing of more than 120 peripheral blood samples: 40 or so ophthalmopathy, roughly 74 hyperthyroidism and around 17 progressor patients. The paper as a whole reports these results and caveats: Sample size was not statistically predetermined, and blinding of investigators to group allocation was not performed. In validation, progression to ophthalmopathy was predicted by the model with almost 71% sensitivity and 72.22% specificity, a median of roughly 6.4 months before onset. Most expanded thyroid clonotypes (frequency above 0.001) were also found in blood, which suggests that blood repertoires may mirror thyroid immune responses. A model built on a 13 V-J signature distinguished ophthalmopathy from stable hyperthyroidism, reaching 87.88% sensitivity and about 81% specificity in cross-validation and 80%/75% in testing.

This clonotype was counted at least ten times. Its antigen remains unidentified. Nothing much larger sits one base from this clone, and base qualities are not available. The CDR3 measures 14 amino acids from cysteine to phenylalanine. The retained sequence is limited to the CDR3, 42 bases, with the frame set at the first base. Clipping removes 4 bases from V and 4 bases from J, with 1 as the unmatched junction base count. Looking up the germline V gene (reference sequence) yields CDR1 LGHDT and CDR2 YNNKEL. Stable Graves' hyperthyroidism was defined as no progression to ophthalmopathy during 18 months of follow-up. Hyperthyroidism patients were newly diagnosed, with disease duration under 2 months, and aged 18 to 65 years. Any patient with an uncontrolled infection, another autoimmune disease, pregnancy or lactation was excluded. Diagnoses relied on clinical symptoms, serum thyroxine and TRAb, thyroid ultrasound and orbital computed tomography. PBMCs were isolated from 7.5 to 10 ml of fresh peripheral blood by Ficoll-Paque density gradient centrifugation. Total RNA was extracted using Trizol reagent, and RNA quality was assessed on an Agilent 2100 Bioanalyzer.

The TCR beta CDR3 regions were amplified from RNA transcripts. For the first round of RT-PCR on the TCR CDR3, the HTBI primer set was used together with the Qiagen OneStep RT-PCR kit. Libraries were constructed in a second round of multiplex PCR, after which size selection and purification were performed. Paired-end sequencing of the libraries was performed with 100 bp reads on an Illumina HiSeq2000. On the authors' methods: SOAPnuke was used to process the raw data, with reads discarded if the reads contained adapters or uncalled bases, had a mean Phred below 15, or lacked an exact constant-primer or identifier match. High-quality paired reads were merged using COPE v1.2.5, and each unique nucleotide sequence was defined as a clonotype. MiTCR v1.1 was used to align the clonotypes against IMGT TRBV, TRBD and TRBJ reference segments. Analysis was restricted to V-J combinations with a frequency above 0.0001, which covered just over 98% of repertoires. A TCS score was defined as the ratio between F50 (clonal expansion) and ExV (chaos), using BLOSUM62-based TCRdist between CDR3 peptides within each V-J. Welch's t-statistics and random forest reduced approximately 520 V-J features to about 12, which were used in a naive Bayes classifier (R e1071). Using fastp at Q25 and MiXCR, TCRdb reprocessed the public reads and kept productive beta chains. Each CDR3 protein appears once, grouped with its most common genes and DNA. The V and J calls, along with clone size, are taken from TCRdb and not from the paper's own processing. The sample table shows hundreds of thousands of distinct CDR3 sequences, and around 15% are seen once. In total, the top ten clones hold about 10% of the sample.

The chain uses TRBV3-1 and TRBJ2-1; 10 nucleotides in the junction match TRBD2. The sequence came from a woman younger than 35 with Graves' hyperthyroidism. Sequences were obtained from blood. In nucleotide form, the sequence is TGTGCCAGCAGCCGGACTAGCGGTTACAATGAGCAGTTCTTC. Protein translation: CASSRTSGYNEQFF.